This passage covers 15 T cell receptor beta chains from one sample sequenced in a study of blood T cells in healthy people across ages. Primers used in a second PCR of about 6 to 11 cycles were a sample-barcoded 5' primer and a J-beta primer mix. A single record per CDR3 protein comes from TCRdb applying MiXCR to the 5' RACE reads. This table holds roughly 680,000 distinct CDR3 sequences, 45% to 50% found once. Source material: blood. The receptors shown here come from a woman aged 55-69 years in good health.

V gene TRBV4-2 combines with J gene TRBJ2-3; a weak D match, TRBD1 (5 bases). The CDR3 is 16 amino acids. Per germline, CDR1 LGHNA and CDR2 YNFKEQ. Trimming removed 1 base at V and 1 base at J, with 12 bases between. The CDR3: CASSQVGALGTDTQYF. In nucleotides, the CDR3 is TGTGCCAGCAGCCAAGTAGGGGCGTTGGGCACAGATACGCAGTATTTT.

This clonotype occurred a few times. V is TRBV12-3 or TRBV12-4 and J is TRBJ2-7; 7 bases are a match to TRBD1. CDR3 size: 13 residues. With 8 bases clipped from V and 3 bases from J, the junction kept 7 bases outside the gene matches. The CDR3 protein is CASGNDRVYEQYF. The CDR3, as DNA: TGTGCCAGCGGAAATGACAGGGTCTACGAGCAGTACTTC.

The chain couples TRBV10-3 to TRBJ2-1; TRBD1 matches 7 bases. Germline trimming cut 10 bases from V and 5 bases from J; bases unmatched to any gene: 14. The CDR3 sequence is 15 residues long. Germline V gives CDR1 ENHRY, CDR2 SYGVKD. The CDR3 region has the DNA TGTGCCACCCTCACTGGTACGGGACAGCACAATGAGCAGTTCTTC. This gives the protein CATLTGTGQHNEQFF.

The V and J genes are TRBV30 and TRBJ2-3; D may be TRBD1 or TRBD2 (5 bases each). Trimming shortened V by 3 bases and J by 6 bases, and 13 bases separated the two germline ends. The CDR3 spans 13 residues. Germline V gives CDR1 GTSNPN, CDR2 SVGIG (reference sequence). The CDR3 reads CAWSWGRRDTQYF. The CDR3 nucleotides read TGTGCCTGGAGCTGGGGGAGAAGGGATACGCAGTATTTT.

This clonotype was seen a few times. The V gene is TRBV6-5, the J gene TRBJ2-3, with D perhaps matching TRBD2 (5 bases). Per germline, CDR1 MNHEY and CDR2 SVGAGI. V dropped 6 bases and J dropped 1 base, with 14 bases sitting between them. The length of the CDR3 is 15 residues. The chain's CDR3 is CASSFDYTRTDTQYF. The CDR3 DNA follows: TGTGCCAGCAGCTTCGACTACACCCGCACAGATACGCAGTATTTT.

In the case of this clonotype: This could be a read error, since a much larger clone is one nucleotide away. The J gene is TRBJ1-4, the V gene TRBV11-2; TRBD1 might be the D (6 bases). This CDR3 is built from 15 residues. Germline loops: CDR1 SGHAT, CDR2 FQNNGV. Trimming stripped 4 bases from V and 5 bases from J, with 14 bases between. This chain's CDR3 is CASSSTGFRNEKLFF. CDR3 in DNA: TGTGCCAGCAGCTCAACAGGGTTCAGGAATGAAAAACTGTTTTTT.

This chain joins TRBV20-1 and TRBJ2-3, with D unresolved. Germline V CDR1 and CDR2: DFQATT, SNEGSKA (reference sequence). CDR3 length: 13 amino acids. Trimming stripped 6 bases from V and 4 bases from J, with 14 bases between. The CDR3 loop reads CSAPLSGADTQYF. The DNA of the CDR3 is TGCAGTGCCCCTTTGAGTGGGGCAGATACGCAGTATTTT.

V and J are TRBV7-6 and TRBJ2-7; D might be TRBD1 (6 bases). The V end lost 5 bases, the J end lost 5 bases, and 22 bases lay between the germline ends. This CDR3 is 16 amino acids long. Germline V gives CDR1 SGHVS, CDR2 FNYEAQ. The chain's CDR3 is CASSPEGYTGQNEQYF. CDR3 DNA: TGTGCCAGCAGCCCAGAGGGTTACACAGGGCAGAACGAGCAGTACTTC.

V is TRBV11-3 and J is TRBJ2-4; 11 bases match TRBD1. The J call may be mistaken, given a closer DNA end match to TRBJ2-5. In germline, CDR1 is SGHNT, CDR2 YENEEA. The CDR3 extends over 16 amino acids. CDR3 residues: CASSSGQGDSQETQYF. The DNA of the CDR3 is TGTGCCAGCAGCTCGGGACAGGGGGATAGCCAAGAGACCCAGTACTTC.

Comments on this clonotype: One end of the junction does not line up with germline, which may come from a read error. The chain joins TRBV4-1 to TRBJ2-3, with TRBD2 matching 13 bases. CDR1 is MGHRA, CDR2 YSYEKL, per germline. The CDR3 totals 22 residues. CDR3 loop: CVSSQKDLVTSGGSGVTDTQYF. The CDR3 region has the DNA TGCGTCAGCAGCCAAAAGGACCTGGTGACTAGCGGGGGGTCGGGGGTAACAGATACGCAGTATTTT.

This clonotype was detected only a few times. The gene calls are TRBV29-1 and TRBJ1-1, with 7 bases matching TRBD1. Looked up from germline, CDR1 is SQVTM and CDR2 is ANQGSEA. The length of the CDR3 is 14 residues. This CDR3 reads CRPIHRGVNTEAFF. The CDR3 nucleotides read TGCAGGCCTATTCACAGGGGAGTCAACACTGAAGCTTTCTTT.

The chain couples TRBV7-9 to TRBJ2-5; TRBD2 is a possible D gene (7 bases). The CDR3 is 15 amino acids. Trimming shortened V by 4 bases and J by 2 bases, and 14 bases separated the two germline ends. Germline lookup yields CDR1 SEHNR and CDR2 FQNEAQ (reference sequence). CDR3 coding DNA: TGTGCCAGCAGCTCAGAGGGGGGAGGGCAAGAGACCCAGTACTTC. Its translation is CASSSEGGGQETQYF.

The genes are TRBV20-1 and TRBJ2-7, with 10 bases aligning to TRBD1. The V and J ends lost 3 bases and 0 bases, in that order; junction bases with no gene match: 5. This CDR3 has 15 residues. Germline V gene data show CDR1 as DFQATT and CDR2 as SNEGSKA (reference sequence). The CDR3: CSASGGQGFSYEQYF. The CDR3 DNA sequence: TGCAGTGCTAGTGGGGGACAGGGGTTCTCCTACGAGCAGTACTTC.

The chain is built from TRBV7-2 and TRBJ2-7; 7 bases match TRBD2. Germline V gene data show CDR1 as SGHTA and CDR2 as FQGNSA. This CDR3 has 14 amino acids. V shed 7 bases and J 2 bases; nucleotides not matched to a gene: 8. The CDR3 nucleotides are TGTGCCAGCACCTTGGGGGGGTCCGCCTACGAGCAGTACTTC. Translating it yields CASTLGGSAYEQYF.

This sequence joins TRBV5-5 and TRBJ1-4; D is uncertain. V lost 4 bases and J lost 1, with 8 bases in between. This CDR3 region has 14 residues. The V gene's germline CDR1 is SGHKS and CDR2 YYEKEE (reference sequence). The CDR3 DNA is TGTGCCAGCAGCCGGGAGGGAACTAATGAAAAACTGTTTTTT. Translating gives CASSREGTNEKLFF. The entire variable domain, with the rest obtained from reference TRBV5-5 and TRBJ1-4, is as follows: DAGVTQSPTHLIKTRGQQVTLRCSPISGHKSVSWYQQVLGQGPQFIFQYYEKEERGRGNFPDRFSARQFPNYSSELNVNALLLGDSALYLCASSREGTNEKLFFGSGTQLSVL.